Below are 15 T cell receptor beta chains sequenced from a single sample in a study of cytotoxic CD8 clonotypes in ibrutinib-treated CLL. Sequencing used immunoSEQ multiplex PCR; TCRdb keeps in-frame clones, though not all of them. The repertoire holds around 330,000 clones, with 67% as singletons. Sequenced material: PBMCs, taken after 36 months of ibrutinib treatment. The receptors were gathered from a human donor with chronic lymphocytic leukemia.

Points on this clone: A read error may produce the germline difference seen at one junction end. In nucleotides, the CDR3 is TGTGCCAGCAGTTTAAGACAGGGGGGGCTCTTC. Residues: CASSLRQGGLF. The chain has TRBV27 and TRBJ2-1, with 9 bases that match TRBD1. CDR1 and CDR2 from the germline V gene are MNHEY and SMNVEV (reference sequence). CDR3 length: 11 residues.

This clone has more than one count but fewer than ten. The DNA of the CDR3 is TGTGCCAGCGCGGGGGAACCCAACTACGAGCAGTACTTC. Protein: CASAGEPNYEQYF. The rearrangement links TRBV19 to TRBJ2-7; 7 nucleotides agree with TRBD2. The CDR3 is 13 amino acids. From germline, CDR1 is LNHDA and CDR2 SQIVND (reference sequence). V shed 9 bases and J 3 bases; nucleotides not matched to a gene: 8.

This clone was seen a handful of times. The rearrangement links TRBV6-1 to TRBJ2-5; 10 positions match TRBD1. The germline V gene encodes CDR1 MNHNS and CDR2 SASEGT. The CDR3 runs to 15 residues. V gave up 6 bases and J gave up 4 bases; unmatched junction bases: 8. The CDR3 sequence is CASRALRTGGETQYF. The CDR3 nucleotides read TGTGCCAGCAGAGCTCTCCGGACAGGGGGAGAGACCCAGTACTTC.

The CDR3 bases are TGTGCCAGCAGTTTATGGTCGGCAGGGAATGTAGATACGCAGTATTTT. Amino acid sequence: CASSLWSAGNVDTQYF. The chain recombines TRBV28 with TRBJ2-3; D may be TRBD1 (5 bases). The CDR3 spans 16 residues. Germline V lookup: CDR1 MDHEN, CDR2 SYDVKM. V lost 0 bases and J lost 5, with 15 bases in between.

The chain joins TRBV4-1 to TRBJ2-7; no reliable D call. Germline lookup yields CDR1 MGHRA and CDR2 YSYEKL. V lost 4 bases to trimming and J lost 0 bases, with 10 bases between them. CDR3 length: 14 amino acids. The DNA for the CDR3 is TGCGCCAGCAGCCCCCTATGGGGCTCCTACGAGCAGTACTTC. It codes for CASSPLWGSYEQYF.

A few counts support this clone. This chain connects TRBV7-9 to TRBJ2-7; 7 nucleotides match TRBD1. This CDR3 comprises 16 residues. V shed 5 bases and J 0 bases; nucleotides not matched to a gene: 10. Per the germline V gene, CDR1 is SEHNR and CDR2 is FQNEAQ (reference sequence). The CDR3 DNA reads as TGTGCCAGCAGCCCGGGACAGCAGATGTACTCCTACGAGCAGTACTTC. This gives the protein CASSPGQQMYSYEQYF.

The J gene is TRBJ2-2, the V gene TRBV5-1, with a weak D call TRBD2 (7 bases). CDR3 length: 17 amino acids. Germline V lookup: CDR1 SGHRS, CDR2 YFSETQ. Trimming cost V 4 bases and J 0 bases, with 16 bases left between them. The chain's CDR3 is CASSPGGGRSNTGELFF. The CDR3 DNA reads as TGCGCCAGCAGCCCGGGGGGCGGCAGGTCGAACACCGGGGAGCTGTTTTTT.

The chain joins TRBV6-5 to TRBJ1-2; 8 bases line up with TRBD1. The CDR3 has 14 amino acids. Per the germline V gene, CDR1 is MNHEY and CDR2 is SVGAGI. J was trimmed by 5 bases and V by 6 bases; bases with no gene match: 8. The CDR3 DNA is TGTGCCAGCAGCCATCGGACAGGGACTTATGGCTACACCTTC. As protein: CASSHRTGTYGYTF.

The table lists this clone with a few counts. This sequence joins TRBV25-1 and TRBJ1-4; D might be TRBD1 (5 bases). The CDR3 sequence is 14 residues long. V was cut by 4 bases and J by 4 bases, with 10 bases left in between. Germline CDR1 reads MGHDK; CDR2 reads SYGVNS. In nucleotides, the CDR3 is TGTGCCAGCAGTGCAGGGAATCGTAATGAAAAACTGTTTTTT. Amino acids: CASSAGNRNEKLFF.

The chain employs TRBV2 and TRBJ2-7; no clear D. CDR1 SNHLY and CDR2 FYNNEI come from the germline V gene. This CDR3 region has 13 residues. The V gene lost 6 bases and the J gene lost 2 bases, with 11 bases spanning the gap. The CDR3 is CASSLSLAYEQYF. In DNA form, the CDR3 reads TGTGCCAGCAGCCTTTCTTTGGCCTACGAGCAGTACTTC.

This clone was detected a few times. The V and J genes are TRBV9 and TRBJ2-2; D remains ambiguous. Trimming removed 0 bases at V and 0 bases at J, with 3 bases between. This CDR3 has 14 amino acids. The V gene's germline CDR1 is SGDLS and CDR2 YYNGEE. In DNA, the CDR3 is TGTGCCAGCAGCGTAGAGGCGAACACCGGGGAGCTGTTTTTT. It specifies CASSVEANTGELFF.

The chain combines TRBV11-3 with TRBJ2-7; D is possibly TRBD2 (6 bases). The CDR3 covers 15 residues. V was cut by 1 base and J by 3 bases, with 13 bases left in between. CDR1 SGHNT and CDR2 YENEEA come from the germline V gene. The CDR3 loop is CASSLGAGGGYEQYF. Here the CDR3 DNA reads TGTGCCAGCAGCTTAGGGGCCGGGGGAGGCTACGAGCAGTACTTC.

The rearrangement links TRBV19 to TRBJ2-7, with 9 bases fitting TRBD1. CDR1 is LNHDA, CDR2 SQIVND, per germline (reference sequence). CDR3 length equals 14 residues. The V and J ends lost 6 bases and 3 bases, in that order; junction bases with no gene match: 6. Here the CDR3 reads CASSSDRGNYEQYF. CDR3 DNA sequence: TGTGCCAGTAGCTCCGACAGGGGGAACTACGAGCAGTACTTC.

J is TRBJ1-2 and V is TRBV18; possible D gene TRBD1, 5 bases. Per germline, CDR1 KGHSH and CDR2 LQKENI. The CDR3 loop spans 19 amino acids. V was clipped by 4 bases and J by 4 bases, with 28 bases between them. This chain's CDR3 is CASSRTPLGGTQGPYGYTF. The CDR3 DNA reads TGTGCCAGCTCACGAACCCCGTTGGGGGGGACCCAGGGTCCCTATGGCTACACCTTC.

This clone was counted a few times. The V gene is TRBV18, the J gene TRBJ1-1; D is perhaps TRBD1 (6 bases). This CDR3 comprises 15 residues. Germline assignment: CDR1 KGHSH and CDR2 LQKENI. Trimming shortened V by 2 bases and J by 3 bases, and 13 bases separated the two germline ends. Here the CDR3 DNA reads TGTGCCAGCTCACCAGGGGTACCAGGGGACACTGAAGCTTTCTTT. Amino acid sequence: CASSPGVPGDTEAFF.